This is a list of T cell receptor beta chains from one sample in a study of vaccination effects on CD4 cells after COVID-19. These receptors lack a known antigen. Assay: immunoSEQ multiplex PCR; the TCRdb copy retains only in-frame clones and omits some. The sample has 27,000 or so clones, approximately 76% seen once. The specimen comprised CD4+ T cells from PBMCs cultured with SARS-CoV-2 spike peptides, sampled before COVID-19 vaccination. All receptors come from a human donor who received a COVID-19 vaccine. Each CDR3 is given with its conserved first and last residue. Fields, in order: D gene, clone size, V gene, J gene, CDR3 DNA, CDR3 protein. A D gene is named only where the DNA matches it firmly. Only part of the rows carry a size: once, few, many, or a class if the clone is expanded.

-	-	TRBV5-1	TRBJ1-2	TGCGCCAGCAGCCTGGACAGTGGCTATGGCTACACCTTC	CASSLDSGYGYTF
-	-	TRBV3-1/TRBV3-2	TRBJ2-2	TGTGCCAGCAGCGTACGACTCTCGGGGGCGGAAAGACACGGGGAGCTGTTTTTT	CASSVRLSGAERHGELFF
TRBD2	-	TRBV11-2	TRBJ2-1	TGTGCCAGCAGCTCGCTAGCGGGGGCCTGGGTTGAGCAGTTCTTC	CASSSLAGAWVEQFF
TRBD1	-	TRBV5-1	TRBJ1-6	TGCGCCAGCAGCTTCGACAGGGGATCACCCCTCCACTTT	CASSFDRGSPLHF
-	-	TRBV24-1	TRBJ1-2	TGTGCCACCAGTGACTCCGACAGGTGGGGTGGCTACACCTTC	CATSDSDRWGGYTF
-	-	TRBV27	TRBJ1-1	TGTGCCAGCAGTTTAGATCGATATAACACTGAAGCTTTCTTT	CASSLDRYNTEAFF
-	-	TRBV20-1	TRBJ1-3	TGCAGTGCTAGTCGGGACGACTCTGGAAACACCATATATTTT	CSASRDDSGNTIYF
TRBD1	-	TRBV5-1	TRBJ1-1	TGCGCCAGCAGCTCAATTGGACAGGGCCTGAAAGCTTTCTTT	CASSSIGQGLKAFF
-	once	TRBV7-2	TRBJ1-1	TGTGCCAGCAGCTTGGTAGGGGGGAGGGCTGAAGCTTTCTTT	CASSLVGGRAEAFF
TRBD1	-	TRBV5-4	TRBJ1-2	TGTGCCAGCAGCTCCCTGGGTTTTACAGGGGAGGATGGCTACACCTTC	CASSSLGFTGEDGYTF
TRBD2	-	TRBV11-2	TRBJ2-1	TGTGCCAGCAGCTTAGTTCCCGGGACTAGCGGAAACAATGAGCAGTTCTTC	CASSLVPGTSGNNEQFF
-	-	TRBV3-1/TRBV3-2	TRBJ1-2	TGTGCCAGCAGCCAAGTTAACTATGGCTACACCTTC	CASSQVNYGYTF
-	-	TRBV12-3/TRBV12-4	TRBJ2-3	TGTGCCAGTACGGGGTATAGCACAGATACGCAGTATTTT	CASTGYSTDTQYF
-	few	TRBV7-9	TRBJ2-5	TGTGCCAGCAGCCTCACAGGGCCTGTGACCCAGTACTTC	CASSLTGPVTQYF
-	-	TRBV27	TRBJ1-6	TGTGCCAGCAGTTTACAGTTCTATAATTCACCCCTCCACTTT	CASSLQFYNSPLHF
-	-	TRBV13	TRBJ1-2	TGTGCCAGCAGCATCCGAACAGGGTCGGACGGCTACACCTTC	CASSIRTGSDGYTF
TRBD2	few	TRBV6-5	TRBJ2-2	TGTGCCAGCAGTTATCTGGCGGGAGGGCCTGGCGGGGAGCTGTTTTTT	CASSYLAGGPGGELFF
-	-	TRBV25-1	TRBJ2-3	TGTGCCAGCAGTTTCGGACCACACACAGATACGCAGTATTTT	CASSFGPHTDTQYF
-	-	TRBV9	TRBJ2-3	TGTGCCAGCAGCGTGGGGAGCCTTAGCACAGATACGCAGTATTTT	CASSVGSLSTDTQYF
TRBD1	-	TRBV19	TRBJ2-3	TGTGCCAGTAGTAGCCAACAGGGGGCCGGAGATACGCAGTATTTT	CASSSQQGAGDTQYF
-	-	TRBV27	TRBJ2-5	TGTGCCAGCAGTTCACTAATCTCTAAAGAGACCCAGTACTTC	CASSSLISKETQYF
-	-	TRBV11-2	TRBJ1-3	TGTGCCAGCAGCTTAGTGCGTCACTCTGGAAACACCATATATTTT	CASSLVRHSGNTIYF
-	-	TRBV19	TRBJ1-2	TGTGCCAGTAGTTTCCTTCAGGGTAATCGAGACTATGGCTACACCTTC	CASSFLQGNRDYGYTF
-	-	TRBV5-5	TRBJ1-5	TGTGCCAGCAGCCTATTTTTGGGGGGGCAGCCCCAGCATTTT	CASSLFLGGQPQHF
-	-	TRBV28	TRBJ1-1	TGTGCCAGCAGTTTGGACCGTAGAGATTTTGAAGCTTTCTTT	CASSLDRRDFEAFF
TRBD2	-	TRBV3-1/TRBV3-2	TRBJ2-7	TGTGCCAGCAAAGCGGGGGGGCCCCACTACGAGCAGTACTTC	CASKAGGPHYEQYF
-	-	TRBV5-4	TRBJ2-2	TGTGCCAGCAGCAATTTCGGGGTGAACACCGGGGAGCTGTTTTTT	CASSNFGVNTGELFF
-	few	TRBV5-1	TRBJ2-7	TGCGCCAGCAGCTTGGTAGTGGGAGAATACGAGCAGTACTTC	CASSLVVGEYEQYF
TRBD1	-	TRBV27	TRBJ1-5	TGTGCCAGCAGTTCCATCTTTCAGGGGGATAGTAGCAATCAGCCCCAGCATTTT	CASSSIFQGDSSNQPQHF
-	-	TRBV12-3/TRBV12-4	TRBJ1-4	TGTGCCAGCAAGGGGGGCTGGAATGAAAAACTGTTTTTT	CASKGGWNEKLFF
-	-	TRBV4-1	TRBJ1-3	TGCGCCAGCAGCCAACCACTGAGCTCTGGAAACACCATATATTTT	CASSQPLSSGNTIYF
TRBD2	-	TRBV11-2	TRBJ2-7	TGTGCCAGCAGCCGACTAGCGGGACTTCTGGAGCAGTACTTC	CASSRLAGLLEQYF
-	-	TRBV21-1	TRBJ1-1	TGTGCCAGCCGGCAGGGTATTAGAAAAAACGACACTGAAGCTTTCTTT	CASRQGIRKNDTEAFF
TRBD2	-	TRBV19	TRBJ2-1	TGTGCCACGATAGGGACTAGCGGGAGAGTGCTGGGTGAGCAGTTCTTC	CATIGTSGRVLGEQFF
-	few	TRBV4-2	TRBJ2-1	TGTGCCAGCAGCCAGCCGGGACACTCATACAATGAGCAGTTCTTC	CASSQPGHSYNEQFF
-	few	TRBV3-1/TRBV3-2	TRBJ1-5	TGTGCCAGCAGCCAAGATCTATTTCAGCCCCAGCATTTT	CASSQDLFQPQHF
-	-	TRBV7-9	TRBJ2-7	TGTGCCAGCAGCTGGCTTAGGGGAGCCTCCTACGAGCAGTACTTC	CASSWLRGASYEQYF
-	-	TRBV18	TRBJ2-5	TGTGCCAGCTCACCCCCCAGAGAACAAGAGACCCAGTACTTC	CASSPPREQETQYF
TRBD1	-	TRBV7-7	TRBJ2-3	TGTGCCAGCAGCCGTGACAGGGGGCAAGATACGCAGTATTTT	CASSRDRGQDTQYF
-	-	TRBV10-3	TRBJ2-5	TGTGCCATCAGTGAGTCCCGGACTCTGTACCAAGAGACCCAGTACTTC	CAISESRTLYQETQYF
-	once	TRBV30	TRBJ2-5	TGTGCCTGGAGTGTCCGGTTACGGGAGACCCAGTACTTC	CAWSVRLRETQYF
-	-	TRBV9	TRBJ1-4	TGTGCCAGCTCCCGAGGACAGAGTAATGAAAAACTGTTTTTT	CASSRGQSNEKLFF
TRBD1	-	TRBV7-6	TRBJ2-5	TGTGCCAGCAGCTTAGCCCCGGGACAGGGGGCAGGAGAGACCCAGTACTTC	CASSLAPGQGAGETQYF
-	-	TRBV19	TRBJ1-1	TGTGCCAGTAGCACGGGAGGGAACACTGAAGCTTTCTTT	CASSTGGNTEAFF
TRBD1	-	TRBV28	TRBJ1-1	TGTGCCAGCAGGGGGGACAGGGTAATCACTGAAGCTTTCTTT	CASRGDRVITEAFF
TRBD2	-	TRBV7-2	TRBJ2-1	TGTGCCAGCAGCTTATCGACTAGCGGGGGTCTTGAGCAGTTCTTC	CASSLSTSGGLEQFF
-	-	TRBV19	TRBJ1-6	TGTGCCAGTAGTATAGGACAGCAAAATTCACCCCTCCACTTT	CASSIGQQNSPLHF
TRBD2	-	TRBV19	TRBJ2-1	TGTGCCAGTAGTCCTTCCGGGACTAGCGGGACGGTTGAGCAGTTCTTC	CASSPSGTSGTVEQFF